The source of this TCR beta chain is a study of blood T cell repertoires in COVID-19. The overall study: Collection of acute and convalescent COVID-19 samples took place in the United States, Italy and Spain. PBMCs, B-cell-depleted T cells, or T cells were the source of the cDNA or gDNA that made up the material.

In the authors' methods: Amplification with reference gene primers provided the estimates of nucleated cell counts. Only in-frame clones appear in the TCRdb table, and some are missing; sequencing was by immunoSEQ multiplex PCR. That table is the source of V, J and clone size, and D and trimming were worked out from the DNA. The repertoire holds around 110,000 clones, with around four fifths as singletons. Germline V gene data show CDR1 as SGHRS and CDR2 as YFSETQ. The CDR3 loop spans 14 amino acids. The ends lost 4 bases at V and 4 bases at J; junction bases unmatched: 6. Sequenced material: peripheral blood. The origin of this receptor is a man in his 70s with active or convalescent COVID-19. The chain links TRBV5-1 to TRBJ1-2; 8 nucleotides agree with TRBD1. CDR3 sequence (DNA): TGCGCCAGCAGCCAGAACAGGGGGAGCTATGGCTACACCTTC. Its translation: CASSQNRGSYGYTF.